What follows are 22 T cell receptor beta chains derived from one specimen sequenced in a study of blood T cells in healthy people across ages. The second PCR ran roughly 7 to 12 cycles with a sample-barcoded 5' primer and J-beta primers. One entry per CDR3 protein, called by TCRdb with MiXCR from the 5' RACE reads. Altogether approximately 1.5 million distinct CDR3 sequences are present, approximately 42% being singletons, with the ten largest covering under 5%. Sequencing was performed on blood. The receptors originated from a woman in her late teens or twenties in good health.

The J gene is TRBJ1-2, the V gene TRBV5-1; D is ambiguous. V was shortened by 0 bases and J by 4 bases, with 10 bases between the two germline ends. Germline-derived CDR1 and CDR2 are SGHRS and YFSETQ. The length of the CDR3 is 14 residues. The CDR3 nucleotides read TGCGCCAGCAGCTTGGCCGCAGCCGGCTATGGCTACACCTTC. Residues: CASSLAAAGYGYTF.

The chain uses TRBV27 and TRBJ2-7, with TRBD2 as a possible D gene (6 bases). The V gene lost 6 bases and the J gene lost 4 bases, with 19 bases spanning the gap. The CDR3 consists of 15 residues. Per the germline V gene, CDR1 is MNHEY and CDR2 is SMNVEV (reference sequence). DNA of the CDR3: TGTGCCAGCAGGAGGTTTACGGGAGAAGGTTACGAGCAGTACTTC. Its translation: CASRRFTGEGYEQYF.

This clonotype was seen only a few times. The chain joins TRBV7-9 to TRBJ2-3; 7 positions agree with TRBD2. The CDR3 covers 16 residues. Trimming cost V 2 bases and J 2 bases; bases outside gene matches: 7. CDR1 is SEHNR, CDR2 FQNEAQ, per germline (reference sequence). CDR3: CASSLRASGFTDTQYF. CDR3 DNA sequence: TGTGCCAGCAGCTTAAGGGCTAGCGGATTCACAGATACGCAGTATTTT.

The rearrangement joins TRBV28 to TRBJ1-5; D is ambiguous. This CDR3 spans 12 amino acids. Trimming left V 10 bases short and J 2 bases short, with 9 bases between. CDR1 MDHEN and CDR2 SYDVKM come from the germline V gene. CDR3 amino acids: CATTVGNQPQHF. Here the CDR3 DNA reads TGTGCCACCACTGTCGGCAATCAGCCCCAGCATTTT. Together with reference TRBV28 and TRBJ1-5, the CDR3 gives the full variable domain: DVKVTQSSRYLVKRTGEKVFLECVQDMDHENMFWYRQDPGLGLRLIYFSYDVKMKEKGDIPEGYSVSREKKERFSLILESASTNQTSMYLCATTVGNQPQHFGDGTRLSIL.

The sample holds one count of this clonotype. The chain is built from TRBV5-6 and TRBJ1-6; 9 nucleotides agree with TRBD1. The junction had 14 bases not matched to a gene; V was cut back by 5 bases and J by 14 bases. Germline lookup yields CDR1 SGHDT and CDR2 YYEEEE. The CDR3 runs to 15 residues. CDR3 in DNA: TGTGCCAGCAGTCGAACCGGGACAGGGACGAAGGCCCTCCACTTT. This translates into CASSRTGTGTKALHF. The full variable domain, in which reference TRBV5-6 and TRBJ1-6 provide the parts outside the CDR3, is DAGVTQSPTHLIKTRGQQVTLRCSPKSGHDTVSWYQQALGQGPQFIFQYYEEEERQRGNFPDRFSGHQFPNYSSELNVNALLLGDSALYLCASSRTGTGTKALHFGNGTRLTVT.

The count of this clonotype is one. This chain uses TRBV2 with TRBJ2-1; 7 bases map to TRBD2. The V gene's germline CDR1 is SNHLY and CDR2 FYNNEI. The CDR3 has 15 amino acids. Trimming took 4 bases from V and 10 from J; bases not matched to a gene: 13. In DNA form, the CDR3 reads TGTGCCAGCAGTGGGTCCGGGAGGCTGTCAGGGGAGCAGTTCTTC. Translating it yields CASSGSGRLSGEQFF.

The chain carries TRBV5-1 and TRBJ1-3; 10 nucleotides align to TRBD1. The CDR3 has 14 residues. J was trimmed by 4 bases and V by 5 bases; bases with no gene match: 3. CDR1 is SGHRS and CDR2 is YFSETQ in the germline V gene. CDR3 bases: TGCGCCAGCAGAGCGACAGGGGGCGGAAACACCATATATTTT. The encoded protein is CASRATGGGNTIYF.

The chain is built from TRBV28 and TRBJ1-4, with D uncertain. Deletions cut 6 bases from V and 4 bases from J, with 15 bases between. The CDR3 has 15 amino acids. Germline V gene sequence: CDR1 MDHEN, CDR2 SYDVKM. In DNA, the CDR3 is TGTGCCAGCAGGACCATGGCTCCCCTTAATGAAAAACTGTTTTTT. This sequence encodes CASRTMAPLNEKLFF. The entire variable domain, with the rest obtained from reference TRBV28 and TRBJ1-4, is as follows: DVKVTQSSRYLVKRTGEKVFLECVQDMDHENMFWYRQDPGLGLRLIYFSYDVKMKEKGDIPEGYSVSREKKERFSLILESASTNQTSMYLCASRTMAPLNEKLFFGSGTQLSVL.

V usage is TRBV7-9 and J usage is TRBJ2-7, with D maybe TRBD2 (5 bases). In germline, CDR1 is SEHNR, CDR2 FQNEAQ (reference sequence). Trimming shortened V by 8 bases and J by 3 bases, and 17 bases separated the two germline ends. The CDR3 spans 14 residues. CDR3 nucleotides: TGTGCCAGCCGGAAGCTAGACGGGGACTACGAGCAGTACTTC. Its protein is CASRKLDGDYEQYF.

A note on this clonotype: Its ends do not fully match the called genes, so a read error is possible. The V gene is TRBV12-3 or TRBV12-4, the J gene TRBJ2-3; the D gene could be TRBD1 or TRBD2 (5 bases each). There are 15 residues in the CDR3. In DNA, the CDR3 is TGTGCCAGCAACCGAGGGGCTCTTAGCACAGATACGCGGTATTTT. Amino acids: CASNRGALSTDTRYF.

V is TRBV20-1 and J is TRBJ2-1, with TRBD2 matching over 10 bases. CDR1 and CDR2 from the germline V gene are DFQATT and SNEGSKA (reference sequence). After removal of 0 bases from V and 7 bases from J, the junction contained 9 bases not matched to a gene. The CDR3 length is 16 residues. The CDR3 loop reads CSARDITSGMGNEQFF. CDR3 nucleotides: TGCAGTGCTAGAGATATTACTAGCGGGATGGGGAATGAGCAGTTCTTC.

The chain uses TRBV10-3 and TRBJ1-1; no firm D call. The CDR3 covers 12 residues. Trimming took 9 bases from V and 4 from J, leaving 12 bases between them. CDR1 and CDR2 from the germline V gene are ENHRY and SYGVKD. Written as DNA, the CDR3 is TGTGCCATAGGGCCGGGCACCACTGAAGCTTTCTTT. Amino acid sequence: CAIGPGTTEAFF.

This clonotype was detected only once. The rearrangement links TRBV20-1 to TRBJ1-4; D unclear. Germline CDR1 is DFQATT and CDR2 is SNEGSKA (reference sequence). CDR3 size: 11 residues. Trimming took off 2 bases at V and 13 bases at J, with 11 bases between the two ends. The CDR3 DNA reads TGCAGTGCTAGAAGGCCCGCGGCACTGTTTTTT. Its translation is CSARRPAALFF.

In this sample, this clonotype turned up many times. The genes are TRBV2 and TRBJ2-1, with a weak D call TRBD2 (5 bases). The CDR3 spans 15 residues. V gave up 8 bases and J gave up 0 bases, with 14 bases separating them. Germline CDR1 SNHLY, CDR2 FYNNEI. The DNA of the CDR3 is TGTGCCAGCCGGGCGGAGAGGGCCTCCTACAATGAGCAGTTCTTC. Amino acid sequence: CASRAERASYNEQFF. Drawing the rest from reference TRBV2 and TRBJ2-1, the complete variable domain is EPEVTQTPSHQVTQMGQEVILRCVPISNHLYFYWYRQILGQKVEFLVSFYNNEISEKSEIFDDQFSVERPDGSNFTLKIRSTKLEDSAMYFCASRAERASYNEQFFGPGTRLTVL.

This clonotype was seen more than once but under ten times. The rearrangement joins TRBV6-2 or TRBV6-3 to TRBJ1-5, with D perhaps matching TRBD1 (6 bases). Germline values: CDR1 MNHEY, CDR2 SVGEGT. There are 17 residues in the CDR3. Trimming took off 2 bases at V and 0 bases at J, with 14 bases between the two ends. The CDR3 here is CASSYDLGADSNQPQHF. The CDR3 region has the DNA TGTGCCAGCAGTTACGATTTGGGGGCTGATAGCAATCAGCCCCAGCATTTT.

This clonotype was recorded a few times. The rearrangement joins TRBV20-1 to TRBJ2-7, with TRBD2 matching 7 bases. CDR3 length: 13 amino acids. In germline, CDR1 is DFQATT, CDR2 SNEGSKA (reference sequence). V was clipped by 3 bases and J by 5 bases; unmatched bases: 7. CDR3 sequence: CSARNGGSDEQYF. The CDR3 nucleotides are TGCAGTGCTAGGAACGGGGGGAGTGACGAGCAGTACTTC.

This rearrangement joins TRBV28 to TRBJ2-5, with a possible D match to TRBD1 (5 bases). The CDR3 contains 13 residues. Germline V gene sequence: CDR1 MDHEN, CDR2 SYDVKM. The CDR3 here is CAGAGRNSETQYF. DNA for the CDR3: TGTGCAGGTGCAGGGCGGAATTCGGAGACCCAGTACTTC.

V is TRBV29-1 and J is TRBJ2-2, with 10 positions matching TRBD2. This CDR3 is built from 14 residues. V was pared by 5 bases and J by 7 bases, with 7 bases of the junction left unmatched. Germline assignment: CDR1 SQVTM and CDR2 ANQGSEA. The CDR3 DNA is TGCAGCGTTTCAACTAGCGGGATGATCGGGGAGCTGTTTTTT. This codes for CSVSTSGMIGELFF.

The chain couples TRBV12-3 or TRBV12-4 to TRBJ2-3; 8 bases are shared with TRBD2. V dropped 6 bases and J dropped 1; count of bases not matched to a gene: 3. CDR3 size: 14 residues. The CDR3 nucleotides are TGTGCCAGCAGGCATAGCGGGGGCACAGATACGCAGTATTTT. Translated: CASRHSGGTDTQYF.

The V gene is TRBV20-1, the J gene TRBJ1-6; D might be TRBD1 (6 bases). Trimming took 5 bases from V and 7 from J, leaving 15 bases between them. Germline V gives CDR1 DFQATT, CDR2 SNEGSKA (reference sequence). The CDR3 sequence is 14 residues long. CDR3 in DNA: TGCAGTGCTGGAACGGACAGAATGAATTCACCCCTCCACTTT. It yields the protein CSAGTDRMNSPLHF.

This clonotype was seen more than once but under ten times. This sequence joins TRBV11-2 and TRBJ2-1; D remains ambiguous. The germline CDR1 and CDR2 sequences are SGHAT and FQNNGV. V lost 3 bases to trimming and J lost 9 bases, with 12 bases between them. This CDR3 region has 13 residues. The CDR3 region is CASSFEVFSEQFF. In DNA, the CDR3 is TGTGCCAGCAGCTTCGAGGTGTTCAGTGAGCAGTTCTTC.

The chain employs TRBV20-1 and TRBJ1-5; D gene uncertain. Germline V gene sequence: CDR1 DFQATT, CDR2 SNEGSKA (reference sequence). Trimming left V 5 bases short and J 2 bases short, with 7 bases between. The CDR3 has 12 residues. The DNA for the CDR3 is TGCAGTGCTTCTCAGGGCAATCAGCCCCAGCATTTT. It codes for CSASQGNQPQHF.